This entry lists 32 T cell receptor beta chains sequenced from one sample in a study of T cell responses to AZD1222 COVID-19 vaccine. Clones were sequenced by immunoSEQ multiplex PCR, and TCRdb holds only the in-frame ones, with some missing. The repertoire consists of about 270,000 clones, with 90% to 95% occurring once and the leading ten covering 0.5% to 0.65%. Sequenced material: peripheral blood, taken 28 days after the second AZD1222 dose. These receptors came from an adult who received the AZD1222 COVID-19 vaccine.

The chain couples TRBV19 to TRBJ2-1; 8 nucleotides align to TRBD2. The germline V gene has CDR1 LNHDA and CDR2 SQIVND (reference sequence). The CDR3 runs to 15 residues. V lost 3 bases and J lost 4; bases outside the gene matches: 5. The CDR3 protein is CASSIRAGEYNEQFF. CDR3 bases: TGTGCCAGTAGTATTCGAGCGGGAGAGTACAATGAGCAGTTCTTC.

The J gene is TRBJ2-3, the V gene TRBV5-1; 8 positions agree with TRBD2. Germline CDR1 and CDR2: SGHRS and YFSETQ. The V gene end was trimmed by 1 base and the J gene end by 2 bases; junction bases not matched to a gene: 6. The CDR3 is 16 amino acids. CDR3 nucleotides: TGCGCCAGCAGCTTGTTAGGCGGGGGGACCACAGATACGCAGTATTTT. Protein: CASSLLGGGTTDTQYF.

This chain uses TRBV5-1 with TRBJ2-3, with 10 nucleotides matching TRBD2. CDR1 and CDR2 (germline): SGHRS, YFSETQ. CDR3 size: 16 residues. V lost 3 bases to trimming and J lost 2 bases; unmatched junction nucleotides: 6. The DNA for the CDR3 is TGCGCCAGCAGCTCCGGACTAGCGGTACTCACAGATACGCAGTATTTT. As protein: CASSSGLAVLTDTQYF.

The chain combines TRBV2 with TRBJ2-7; D gene uncertain. The V and J ends lost 4 bases and 1 base respectively, with 8 bases between them. CDR1 is SNHLY, CDR2 FYNNEI, per germline. CDR3 length: 13 residues. CDR3 in amino acids: CASSVGRSYEQYF. CDR3 DNA: TGTGCCAGCAGTGTAGGGCGGTCCTACGAGCAGTACTTC.

The V and J genes are TRBV7-9 and TRBJ1-5, with D hard to call. CDR1 and CDR2 (germline): SEHNR, FQNEAQ (reference sequence). Trimming cost V 1 base and J 0 bases, with 13 bases left between them. CDR3 length: 17 residues. CDR3 nucleotides: TGTGCCAGCAGCTTAGATTACAGAGCTAATAGCAATCAGCCCCAGCATTTT. Its translation is CASSLDYRANSNQPQHF. The full variable domain, completed using reference TRBV7-9 and TRBJ1-5, is DTGVSQNPRHKITKRGQNVTFRCDPISEHNRLYWYRQTLGQGPEFLTYFQNEAQLEKSRLLSDRFSAERPKGSFSTLEIQRTEQGDSAMYLCASSLDYRANSNQPQHFGDGTRLSIL.

V usage is TRBV3-1 (or the pseudogene TRBV3-2) and J usage is TRBJ2-7; 11 bases line up with TRBD2. Germline trimming cut 5 bases from V and 6 bases from J; bases unmatched to any gene: 6. This CDR3 contains 14 residues. The germline V gene has CDR1 LGHDT and CDR2 YNNKEL (reference sequence). The CDR3 protein is CASSASGLAAEQYF. In DNA form, the CDR3 reads TGTGCCAGCAGCGCCTCGGGACTAGCGGCCGAGCAGTACTTC.

This chain uses TRBV19 with TRBJ2-2; TRBD1 matches 8 bases. V gave up 6 bases and J gave up 3 bases; unmatched junction bases: 9. Looked up from germline, CDR1 is LNHDA and CDR2 is SQIVND (reference sequence). CDR3 length equals 16 residues. CDR3 nucleotides: TGTGCCAGTAGGACCGACAGGGGTTTGTACACCGGGGAGCTGTTTTTT. This gives the protein CASRTDRGLYTGELFF. The complete variable domain, with remaining parts taken from reference TRBV19 and TRBJ2-2, reads DGGITQSPKYLFRKEGQNVTLSCEQNLNHDAMYWYRQDPGQGLRLIYYSQIVNDFQKGDIAEGYSVSREKKESFPLTVTSAQKNPTAFYLCASRTDRGLYTGELFFGEGSRLTVL.

CDR3 sequence (DNA): TGTGCCAGCAGACTTCTTGGAGGGGTAGGCTCACCCCTCCACTTT. Its protein product is CASRLLGGVGSPLHF. The genes are TRBV27 and TRBJ1-6, with a weak D call TRBD1 (5 bases). CDR1 MNHEY and CDR2 SMNVEV come from the germline V gene (reference sequence). Trimming left V 6 bases short and J 10 bases short, with 19 bases between. The CDR3 totals 15 residues.

V gene TRBV9 combines with J gene TRBJ2-2, with D unresolved. Trimming cost V 0 bases and J 5 bases, with 11 bases left between them. Germline loops: CDR1 SGDLS, CDR2 YYNGEE. This CDR3 spans 15 amino acids. In DNA form, the CDR3 reads TGTGCCAGCAGCGTAGTGCCAAGTAGAACCGGGGAGCTGTTTTTT. Translated, it gives CASSVVPSRTGELFF.

The V call is TRBV19, the J call TRBJ2-3; 9 bases fit TRBD2. The V gene's germline CDR1 is LNHDA and CDR2 SQIVND (reference sequence). J was trimmed by 1 base and V by 7 bases; bases with no gene match: 12. CDR3 size: 17 residues. The CDR3 spells CASTDPRAGGRTDTQYF. The CDR3 DNA sequence: TGTGCCAGTACCGACCCCCGAGCGGGGGGCCGCACAGATACGCAGTATTTT. Full variable domain (rest looked up from reference TRBV19 and TRBJ2-3): DGGITQSPKYLFRKEGQNVTLSCEQNLNHDAMYWYRQDPGQGLRLIYYSQIVNDFQKGDIAEGYSVSREKKESFPLTVTSAQKNPTAFYLCASTDPRAGGRTDTQYFGPGTRLTVL.

V is TRBV27 and J is TRBJ1-1; the D is unclear. CDR1 and CDR2 from the germline V gene are MNHEY and SMNVEV (reference sequence). The ends were cut back, 6 bases at V and 1 base at J, with 15 bases in the middle. The CDR3 totals 15 residues. DNA for the CDR3: TGTGCCAGCAGATCCCTAGGGAGGCAGAACACTGAAGCTTTCTTT. Protein: CASRSLGRQNTEAFF.

The V gene is TRBV4-2, the J gene TRBJ1-1; no reliable D call. V was clipped by 4 bases and J by 2 bases, with 11 bases between them. Per germline, CDR1 LGHNA and CDR2 YNFKEQ. The CDR3 is 14 residues long. The CDR3 region has the DNA TGTGCCAGCAGCCCTCCGGCGAGAAACACTGAAGCTTTCTTT. This codes for CASSPPARNTEAFF.

The gene calls are TRBV7-2 and TRBJ2-7; 14 positions agree with TRBD2. CDR1 SGHTA and CDR2 FQGNSA come from the germline V gene. With 1 base clipped from V and 4 bases from J, the junction kept 6 bases outside the gene matches. This CDR3 contains 17 residues. CDR3 bases: TGTGCCAGCAGCTTAGGGACTAGCGGGAGGATGACGTACGAGCAGTACTTC. Its protein is CASSLGTSGRMTYEQYF.

The V gene is TRBV15, the J gene TRBJ2-1; D call uncertain. Germline-derived CDR1 and CDR2 are LNHNV and YYDKDF (reference sequence). Deletions cut 2 bases from V and 3 bases from J, with 5 bases between. This CDR3 has 13 amino acids. The CDR3 DNA follows: TGTGCCACCAGCAGACCAGACTACAATGAGCAGTTCTTC. Translated, it gives CATSRPDYNEQFF.

The chain is built from TRBV11-2 and TRBJ1-2; D remains ambiguous. This CDR3 comprises 11 residues. Germline loops: CDR1 SGHAT, CDR2 FQNNGV. V was clipped by 5 bases and J by 4 bases, with 5 bases between them. CDR3 sequence reads: CASSHSYGYTF. The CDR3 nucleotides are TGTGCCAGCAGCCATTCCTATGGCTACACCTTC.

The rearrangement links TRBV7-2 to TRBJ1-5; D ambiguous. Germline values: CDR1 SGHTA, CDR2 FQGNSA. The CDR3 is made up of 14 amino acids. V lost 3 bases and J 1 base, leaving 7 bases between the germline ends. The CDR3 is CASSLEPSNQPQHF. In DNA form, the CDR3 reads TGTGCCAGCAGCTTGGAGCCGAGCAATCAGCCCCAGCATTTT.

The rearrangement joins TRBV4-2 to TRBJ2-7, with 9 bases identical to TRBD2. Trimming at V came to 0 bases and at J to 4 bases, leaving 10 bases not matched to a gene. Germline V gene lookup returns CDR1 LGHNA and CDR2 YNFKEQ. This CDR3 is 17 amino acids long. CDR3 residues: CASSQEEASGANYEQYF. The CDR3 DNA reads TGTGCCAGCAGCCAAGAAGAGGCTAGCGGGGCGAATTACGAGCAGTACTTC.

The CDR3 loop is CASRMDWYNSPLHF. The DNA of the CDR3 is TGCGCCAGCAGAATGGATTGGTATAATTCACCCCTCCACTTT. The rearrangement uses TRBV5-1 and TRBJ1-6; D call uncertain. This CDR3 is built from 14 residues. Trimming stripped 5 bases from V and 4 bases from J, with 10 bases between. The germline V gene encodes CDR1 SGHRS and CDR2 YFSETQ.

The genes are TRBV11-3 and TRBJ2-1; maybe TRBD2 (5 bases). This CDR3 comprises 15 residues. The V gene lost 5 bases and the J gene lost 0 bases, with 11 bases spanning the gap. The germline CDR1 and CDR2 sequences are SGHNT and YENEEA. The CDR3 loop reads CASSRGPSSYNEQFF. Here the CDR3 DNA reads TGTGCCAGCAGCCGCGGGCCCTCCTCCTACAATGAGCAGTTCTTC.

This sequence joins TRBV28 and TRBJ2-4; perhaps TRBD1 as D (8 bases). From germline, CDR1 is MDHEN and CDR2 SYDVKM. CDR3 length equals 18 residues. Trimming took off 7 bases at V and 3 bases at J, with 25 bases between the two ends. CDR3 protein: CASIAGQGRGRGKNIQYF. The CDR3 DNA sequence: TGTGCCAGCATTGCCGGACAGGGTAGGGGGAGGGGCAAAAACATTCAGTACTTC.

The CDR3 DNA sequence: TGCGCCAGCAGCTTCCCTATGGGCAGGGACACCGGGGAGCTGTTTTTT. This encodes CASSFPMGRDTGELFF. The chain carries TRBV5-1 and TRBJ2-2; possibly TRBD1 for D (5 bases). V lost 2 bases, J lost 3 bases, and 14 bases lay in between. The germline V gene has CDR1 SGHRS and CDR2 YFSETQ. This CDR3 comprises 16 residues.

The genes are TRBV3-1 (or the pseudogene TRBV3-2) and TRBJ1-5; D is ambiguous. Trimming stripped 0 bases from V and 6 bases from J, with 9 bases between. The germline gives CDR1 LGHDT, CDR2 YNNKEL (reference sequence). This CDR3 region has 14 residues. The CDR3 here is CASSQDKGGQPQHF. The CDR3 coding sequence is TGTGCCAGCAGCCAAGATAAGGGTGGTCAGCCCCAGCATTTT.

This sequence joins TRBV6-5 and TRBJ2-2; the D is unclear. CDR1 is MNHEY, CDR2 SVGAGI, per germline. V lost 0 bases and J lost 12, with 11 bases in between. CDR3 length equals 13 residues. The CDR3 here is CASSYSRSRKLFF. CDR3 bases: TGTGCCAGCAGTTACTCGAGAAGTCGAAAGCTGTTTTTT.

The chain links TRBV13 to TRBJ2-7; D unresolved. Germline V gives CDR1 PRHDT, CDR2 FYEKMQ (reference sequence). The CDR3 totals 11 residues. V was shortened by 4 bases and J by 8 bases, with 9 bases between the two germline ends. The CDR3 DNA follows: TGTGCCAGCAGCTCCCGGACGAAGCAGTACTTC. It translates to CASSSRTKQYF.

The count of this clone is one. The chain combines TRBV2 with TRBJ2-2, with D hard to call. The V end lost 4 bases, the J end lost 4 bases, and 7 bases lay between the germline ends. The CDR3 is made up of 13 amino acids. Germline V lookup: CDR1 SNHLY, CDR2 FYNNEI. CDR3 amino acids: CASSGMGTGELFF. CDR3 sequence (DNA): TGTGCCAGCAGTGGTATGGGCACCGGGGAGCTGTTTTTT.

The chain has TRBV18 and TRBJ1-2; D remains ambiguous. The CDR3 loop spans 14 amino acids. V was pared by 6 bases and J by 4 bases, with 15 bases between. Per germline, CDR1 KGHSH and CDR2 LQKENI. CDR3 nucleotides: TGTGCCAGCTCCGCGCAAGGGAAACTCTATGGCTACACCTTC. Amino acid sequence: CASSAQGKLYGYTF.

This clone was seen only a few times. The chain employs TRBV5-1 and TRBJ2-7; 9 bases fit TRBD1. Germline assignment: CDR1 SGHRS and CDR2 YFSETQ. Trimming at V came to 4 bases and at J to 2 bases, leaving 4 bases not matched to a gene. This CDR3 comprises 14 residues. The CDR3 DNA is TGCGCCAGCAGCGGGGACAGGGCCCCCTACGAGCAGTACTTC. Translating it yields CASSGDRAPYEQYF.

V usage is TRBV5-1 and J usage is TRBJ1-4; maybe TRBD1 (5 bases). CDR1 is SGHRS and CDR2 is YFSETQ in the germline V gene. The CDR3 contains 13 residues. V lost 5 bases and J 1 base, leaving 6 bases between the germline ends. CDR3: CASRGGTNEKLFF. CDR3 coding DNA: TGCGCCAGCAGGGGGGGAACTAATGAAAAACTGTTTTTT.

This CDR3 is CASSLSVYNSPLHF. The CDR3 nucleotides read TGTGCCAGCAGTTTATCGGTTTATAATTCACCCCTCCACTTT. The V gene is TRBV27, the J gene TRBJ1-6; no definite D call. The CDR3 contains 14 residues. Trimming took 0 bases from V and 4 from J, leaving 4 bases between them. Germline values: CDR1 MNHEY, CDR2 SMNVEV (reference sequence).

This sequence joins TRBV12-3 or TRBV12-4 and TRBJ1-4; D is possibly TRBD1 (5 bases). The CDR3 runs 12 residues. V gave up 3 bases and J gave up 11 bases, with 10 bases separating them. CDR3 coding DNA: TGTGCCAGCAGTTTGGGGGGGTCCAAACTGTTTTTT. This translates into CASSLGGSKLFF.

V is TRBV6-6 and J is TRBJ2-1; D is undetermined. The ends were cut back, 6 bases at V and 6 bases at J, with 6 bases in the middle. CDR3 length equals 11 residues. Germline V gene sequence: CDR1 MNHNY, CDR2 SVGAGI (reference sequence). The DNA of the CDR3 is TGTGCCAGCAGCCTTACCAATGAGCAGTTCTTC. This gives the protein CASSLTNEQFF.

The chain employs TRBV5-6 and TRBJ1-3, with TRBD1 as a possible D gene (6 bases). This CDR3 has 16 residues. The germline gives CDR1 SGHDT, CDR2 YYEEEE. Trimming removed 3 bases from V and 0 bases from J, with 13 bases in between. The CDR3 spells CASSSLQGSSGNTIYF. The CDR3 DNA is TGTGCCAGCAGCTCCCTACAGGGCAGCTCTGGAAACACCATATATTTT.